This TCR beta chain was observed in a study of shared clonotypes between healthy human individuals. General study results and limits: Sequencing of the sorted subsets was shown by rarefaction to be incomplete despite large depth. The genetic and exposure-history diversity represented was limited by few donors.

Roughly 200 ng DNA, about 28,000 T cell genomes, went into each sorted-subset replicate PCR. The method was immunoSEQ multiplex PCR; TCRdb's version includes in-frame clones alone and lacks a portion of them. The table records over a million clones, around 95% of them present only once. About this clone itself: The antigen remains unidentified.

HIV-negative, healthy adults without recent acute infections or vaccinations were the donors. CDR1 is SGHRS, CDR2 YFSETQ, per germline. The V end was cut by 3 bases, the J end by 2 bases, with 15 bases between. The length of the CDR3 is 15 residues. The sequencing sample was made of naive CD4+ T cells sorted from blood. This sample's subset: CD45RA+ positively selected. V usage is TRBV5-1 and J usage is TRBJ2-7; D perhaps matches TRBD1 (5 bases). This receptor was identified in a man aged 25 to 45 in good health. The CDR3 sequence is CASSSEQDHPYEQYF. The CDR3 nucleotides are TGCGCCAGCAGCTCCGAACAGGACCACCCCTACGAGCAGTACTTC. Full variable domain (remainder filled in from reference TRBV5-1 and TRBJ2-7): KAGVTQTPRYLIKTRGQQVTLSCSPISGHRSVSWYQQTPGQGLQFLFEYFSETQRNKGNFPGRFSGRQFSNSRSEMNVSTLELGDSALYLCASSSEQDHPYEQYFGPGTRLTVT.